A selection of T cell receptor beta chains follows, all from one sample in a study of blood T cell repertoires in COVID-19. Using immunoSEQ multiplex PCR, the repertoire was profiled, and TCRdb retains in-frame clones only, with some absent. This sample has under 500,000 clones, with 87% found just once. Sequencing used PBMCs or T cells enriched from blood (not recorded which). All receptors come from a woman between 18 and 30 years old with acute COVID-19. Each CDR3 is given with its conserved first and last residue. The D gene is left open where the match is weak.

v_call	cdr3_length	d_call	j_call	cdr3_aa	cdr3_nt
TRBV30	11	TRBD1	TRBJ2-7	CVLQGTYEQYF	TGTGTCTTACAGGGGACCTACGAGCAGTACTTC
TRBV7-9	15	TRBD1	TRBJ1-5	CASSAGQASNQPQHF	TGTGCCAGCAGCGCGGGACAGGCTAGCAATCAGCCCCAGCATTTT
TRBV12-3/TRBV12-4	13	TRBD1	TRBJ1-1	CATSTGAHTEAFF	TGTGCCACCTCGACAGGGGCGCACACTGAAGCTTTCTTT
TRBV2	13	-	TRBJ2-5	CANTGQAGETQYF	TGTGCCAACACAGGGCAGGCCGGCGAGACCCAGTACTTC
TRBV5-4	16	TRBD1	TRBJ1-3	CASSLDRAISGNTIYF	TGTGCCAGCAGCTTAGACAGGGCAATCTCTGGAAACACCATATATTTT
TRBV18	17	-	TRBJ1-6	CASSLASLTSEGSPLHF	TGTGCCAGCTCACTCGCGAGCCTGACATCAGAGGGATCACCCCTCCACTTT
TRBV7-9	16	TRBD2	TRBJ2-3	CASSFSILGGSVTQYF	TGTGCCAGCAGCTTTTCAATCCTGGGCGGGAGCGTAACGCAGTATTTT
TRBV5-1	15	-	TRBJ2-2	CASSPPTADTGELFF	TGCGCCAGCAGCCCACCGACAGCCGACACCGGGGAGCTGTTTTTT
TRBV6-6	15	-	TRBJ1-5	CASSSGLVFVQPQHF	TGTGCCAGCAGTTCCGGGTTGGTGTTCGTGCAGCCCCAGCATTTT
TRBV9	16	-	TRBJ2-3	CASSQGGASSGDTQYF	TGTGCCAGCAGCCAGGGTGGGGCCTCCTCCGGGGATACGCAGTATTTT
TRBV6-5	13	TRBD1	TRBJ1-1	CASHRTGGTEAFF	TGTGCCAGTCATCGGACAGGGGGCACTGAAGCTTTCTTT
TRBV6-1	13	-	TRBJ1-1	CASSEEVLTEAFF	TGTGCCAGCAGTGAGGAGGTGCTCACTGAAGCTTTCTTT
TRBV6-5	15	TRBD2	TRBJ2-3	CASSFSGRGTDTQYF	TGTGCCAGCAGTTTTAGCGGGAGAGGCACAGATACGCAGTATTTT